The 25 T cell receptor beta chains below were found in one sample sequenced in a study of T cell repertoires in ileal Crohn's disease. Method: immunoSEQ multiplex PCR; TCRdb's copy keeps in-frame clones and lacks some. The sample lists some 5,100 clones, around 86% occurring once. Sequenced: ileal tissue. These receptors were collected from an adult with Crohn's disease.

This clone has a single count. CDR3 sequence reads: CSVEETYEQYF. The CDR3 DNA sequence: TGCAGCGTTGAAGAAACCTACGAGCAGTACTTC. The chain combines TRBV29-1 with TRBJ2-7; D remains unclear. The CDR3 totals 11 residues. V was shortened by 0 bases and J by 2 bases, with 2 bases between the two germline ends. Germline V lookup: CDR1 SQVTM, CDR2 ANQGSEA.

This chain joins TRBV18 and TRBJ1-6, with a possible D match to TRBD1 (6 bases). Trimming pared 3 bases from V and 5 bases from J, leaving 8 bases between. The germline V gene has CDR1 KGHSH and CDR2 LQKENI. The CDR3 loop spans 14 amino acids. In nucleotides, the CDR3 is TGTGCCAGCTCACCTGGACAGCATAATTCACCCCTCCACTTT. Protein sequence: CASSPGQHNSPLHF.

This chain connects TRBV30 to TRBJ2-3; 11 bases fit TRBD2. V gave up 0 bases and J gave up 1 base; unmatched junction bases: 12. Germline-derived CDR1 and CDR2 are GTSNPN and SVGIG (reference sequence). This CDR3 spans 19 amino acids. CDR3 residues: CAWSVRPGLAVGGTDTQYF. The CDR3 DNA sequence: TGTGCCTGGAGTGTCCGACCGGGACTAGCGGTAGGGGGCACAGATACGCAGTATTTT.

This chain uses TRBV6-5 with TRBJ2-7; 11 bases fit TRBD2. Germline V gives CDR1 MNHEY, CDR2 SVGAGI. The CDR3 sequence is 14 residues long. V lost 6 bases to trimming and J lost 5 bases; unmatched junction nucleotides: 6. CDR3 region: CASRLSGRGHEQYF. The CDR3 DNA sequence: TGTGCCAGCAGGCTTAGCGGGAGGGGCCACGAGCAGTACTTC.

The CDR3 DNA reads as TGTGCCAGCAGCCCGAGGAACACTGAAGCTTTCTTT. Amino acid sequence: CASSPRNTEAFF. The chain links TRBV5-5 to TRBJ1-1; D call uncertain. This CDR3 is 12 amino acids long. V was shortened by 4 bases and J by 1 base, with 5 bases between the two germline ends. Germline V CDR1 and CDR2: SGHKS, YYEKEE (reference sequence).

The V gene is TRBV30, the J gene TRBJ1-5; TRBD1 might be the D (5 bases). Per germline, CDR1 GTSNPN and CDR2 SVGIG (reference sequence). This CDR3 is 14 amino acids long. Trimming left V 2 bases short and J 6 bases short, with 14 bases between. CDR3 residues: CAWSRARASQPQHF. As DNA, the CDR3 is TGTGCCTGGAGTAGGGCCAGGGCCAGTCAGCCCCAGCATTTT.

This clone was seen a single time. This chain links TRBV19 with TRBJ2-3, with D unresolved. This CDR3 is built from 12 residues. V dropped 1 base and J dropped 8 bases, with 7 bases sitting between them. Germline V lookup: CDR1 LNHDA, CDR2 SQIVND (reference sequence). The CDR3 DNA is TGTGCCAGTAGTATAGCTAGAGGTACGCAGTATTTT. It specifies CASSIARGTQYF.

CDR3 sequence reads: CASSGWQDGYTF. The DNA for the CDR3 is TGTGCCAGCAGTGGGTGGCAGGATGGCTACACCTTC. V is TRBV7-9 and J is TRBJ1-2; D unresolved. The CDR3 is made up of 12 amino acids. Germline V lookup: CDR1 SEHNR, CDR2 FQNEAQ (reference sequence). Trimming removed 6 bases from V and 6 bases from J, with 11 bases in between.

The chain uses TRBV28 and TRBJ2-7; 9 positions agree with TRBD2. CDR1 and CDR2 (germline): MDHEN, SYDVKM. V gave up 5 bases and J gave up 3 bases; unmatched junction bases: 14. The CDR3 runs 17 residues. The chain's CDR3 is CASSPIFSGSQIYEQYF. CDR3 sequence (DNA): TGTGCCAGCAGTCCCATATTTAGCGGGAGTCAAATCTACGAGCAGTACTTC.

This clone is deemed large (0.1 to 1%). The V call is TRBV27, the J call TRBJ1-1; 8 bases are shared with TRBD1. Germline V lookup: CDR1 MNHEY, CDR2 SMNVEV (reference sequence). The trim removed 6 bases at V and 7 bases at J, leaving 13 bases unmatched. The CDR3 covers 15 residues. CDR3 amino acids: CASRSAQGGSNEAFF. CDR3 nucleotides: TGTGCCAGCAGATCTGCACAGGGGGGGAGTAATGAAGCTTTCTTT.

The rearrangement uses TRBV30 and TRBJ2-2, with D maybe TRBD2 (5 bases). The CDR3 loop spans 15 amino acids. Trimming shortened V by 5 bases and J by 4 bases, and 17 bases separated the two germline ends. The germline gives CDR1 GTSNPN, CDR2 SVGIG (reference sequence). The CDR3 region is CAWRGIISSTGELFF. CDR3 nucleotides: TGTGCCTGGCGAGGGATTATCTCGAGCACCGGGGAGCTGTTTTTT.

The V gene is TRBV5-4, the J gene TRBJ2-5, with TRBD1 identical over 8 bases. Germline V gene lookup returns CDR1 SGHNT and CDR2 YYREEE (reference sequence). The V gene end was trimmed by 4 bases and the J gene end by 4 bases; junction bases not matched to a gene: 9. This CDR3 has 15 residues. In nucleotides, the CDR3 is TGTGCCAGCAGCCCGCAGACAGGGGTTGGAGAGACCCAGTACTTC. Encoded protein: CASSPQTGVGETQYF.

This clone was detected only once. The V call is TRBV21-1, the J call TRBJ1-3; the table assigns TRBD1, which was not confirmed against the DNA. TRBV21-1 is flagged as a pseudogene. The CDR3 has 15 residues. The CDR3 spells CASSKAHSSGNTIYF. CDR3 bases: TGTGCCAGCAGCAAAGCGCACAGCTCTGGAAACACCATATATTTT.

This rearrangement joins TRBV25-1 to TRBJ1-4; possible D gene TRBD1, 5 bases. The CDR3 totals 16 residues. Trimming removed 1 base at V and 8 bases at J, with 17 bases between. CDR1 is MGHDK and CDR2 is SYGVNS in the germline V gene. The CDR3 is CASSEWTKSQEEKLFF. The CDR3 DNA is TGTGCCAGCAGTGAATGGACAAAAAGTCAAGAGGAAAAACTGTTTTTT.

V usage is TRBV5-1 and J usage is TRBJ1-3; D not resolved. V lost 0 bases and J lost 1, with 11 bases in between. Germline V lookup: CDR1 SGHRS, CDR2 YFSETQ. This CDR3 has 16 residues. The CDR3 region has the DNA TGCGCCAGCAGCTTGGGACTGATACTTTCTGGAAACACCATATATTTT. Translated, it gives CASSLGLILSGNTIYF.

The gene calls are TRBV7-9 and TRBJ1-4; TRBD1 matches at 8 bases. CDR1 is SEHNR, CDR2 FQNEAQ, per germline (reference sequence). The CDR3 is 15 amino acids. The junction had 12 bases not matched to a gene; V was cut back by 1 base and J by 14 bases. CDR3 nucleotides: TGTGCCAGCAGCTTAGTCGAGACAGGGGCCCCGTCGCTGTTTTTT. It is translated as CASSLVETGAPSLFF.

The J gene is TRBJ2-2, the V gene TRBV19, with D maybe TRBD1 (6 bases). Per germline, CDR1 LNHDA and CDR2 SQIVND (reference sequence). This CDR3 spans 13 amino acids. Between the trimmed V and J ends, which lost 3 bases and 4 bases, there was a span of 6 bases. Here the CDR3 DNA reads TGTGCCAGTAGTATCAGGGGCACCGGGGAGCTGTTTTTT. Protein product: CASSIRGTGELFF.

The gene calls are TRBV18 and TRBJ1-1, with TRBD1 matching over 8 bases. This CDR3 has 14 residues. After removal of 3 bases from V and 4 bases from J, the junction contained 4 bases not matched to a gene. Germline V gene lookup returns CDR1 KGHSH and CDR2 LQKENI. The CDR3 nucleotides are TGTGCCAGCTCACCCCAAGACAGGGGCACTGAAGCTTTCTTT. Translation: CASSPQDRGTEAFF.

CDR3 in amino acids: CASSQVGGALYGYTF. The CDR3 DNA reads as TGTGCCAGCAGCCAAGTGGGCGGGGCTCTATATGGCTACACCTTC. This chain connects TRBV4-2 to TRBJ1-2; TRBD1 might be the D (5 bases). V was pared by 1 base and J by 5 bases, with 14 bases between. The CDR3 length is 15 residues. CDR1 LGHNA and CDR2 YNFKEQ come from the germline V gene.

This clone was counted between two and nine times. The chain joins TRBV9 to TRBJ2-7; a weak D match, TRBD1 (6 bases). The V end lost 2 bases, the J end lost 2 bases, and 8 bases lay between the germline ends. This CDR3 spans 13 amino acids. Germline CDR1 is SGDLS and CDR2 is YYNGEE. The CDR3 reads CASSVDSTYEQYF. The CDR3, as DNA: TGTGCCAGCAGCGTGGACAGTACCTACGAGCAGTACTTC.

The chain has TRBV28 and TRBJ1-5; D is possibly TRBD1 (6 bases). The V and J ends lost 5 bases and 5 bases respectively, with 16 bases between them. Germline V gives CDR1 MDHEN, CDR2 SYDVKM. This CDR3 is 15 amino acids long. CDR3 sequence (DNA): TGTGCCAGCAGTCCCGGACAGCTTGGTCATCAGCCCCAGCATTTT. Translated: CASSPGQLGHQPQHF.

The chain is built from TRBV6-5 and TRBJ1-1; D ambiguous. The germline V gene encodes CDR1 MNHEY and CDR2 SVGAGI. The CDR3 covers 11 residues. Deletions cut 6 bases from V and 3 bases from J, with 5 bases between. The chain's CDR3 is CASREYTEAFF. As DNA, the CDR3 is TGTGCCAGCAGGGAGTACACTGAAGCTTTCTTT.

This chain uses TRBV4-1 with TRBJ1-2; 7 bases are a match to TRBD1. CDR3 length equals 18 residues. J lost 7 bases, V lost 0 bases, and 17 bases had no gene match. From germline, CDR1 is MGHRA and CDR2 YSYEKL. The CDR3 loop reads CASSQETTTGIYNSGYTF. CDR3 sequence (DNA): TGCGCCAGCAGCCAAGAAACTACGACAGGGATCTACAACAGTGGCTACACCTTC.

The chain joins TRBV18 to TRBJ1-2, with 7 bases aligning to TRBD1. The CDR3 length is 12 residues. V shed 3 bases, J shed 8 bases, and the junction held 3 bases outside the gene matches. The germline CDR1 and CDR2 sequences are KGHSH and LQKENI. The CDR3 reads CASSPQGDGYTF. CDR3 nucleotides: TGTGCCAGCTCACCGCAGGGGGACGGCTACACCTTC.

This CDR3 is CASSPTPGSSNQPQHF. The CDR3 DNA reads as TGCGCCAGCAGTCCTACACCAGGGAGTAGCAATCAGCCCCAGCATTTT. The gene calls are TRBV5-1 and TRBJ1-5; D possibly corresponds to TRBD1 (5 bases). CDR1 is SGHRS and CDR2 is YFSETQ in the germline V gene. The CDR3 length is 16 residues. V was clipped by 5 bases and J by 0 bases, with 15 bases between them.